The rows below give T cell receptor beta chains drawn from one sample of a study of human T cells and chemical hapten exposure. TCRdb reprocessed the 5' RACE reads with MiXCR, giving one entry per CDR3 protein. Among around 100,000 distinct CDR3 sequences listed, approximately 20% were seen once. Receptors were obtained from a human donor in good health. Both conserved end residues are part of each CDR3. Fields, in order: clone size, J gene, D gene, V gene, CDR3 DNA, CDR3 protein. The D gene is left open where the match is weak. Some rows mark clone size as missing; the rest say once, few, many or name a class of expanded clone.

>few|TRBJ1-6|.|TRBV6-1
TGTGCCAGCAGTGAAGTCGGGTATCGATCACCCCTCCACTTT
CASSEVGYRSPLHF
>.|TRBJ2-5|.|TRBV11-2
TGTGCCAGCAGCTTAGCTGGTGGCGGATTGGGGGAGACCCAGTACTTC
CASSLAGGGLGETQYF
>.|TRBJ1-5|.|TRBV27
TGTGCCAGCAGTTTCTCAGGGGCTTACAATCAGCCCCAGCATTTT
CASSFSGAYNQPQHF
>.|TRBJ2-1|.|TRBV7-2
TGTGCCAGCAGCTTAGGGGGCTCTAGTGGGGCGGGGAAGTTCTTC
CASSLGGSSGAGKFF
>.|TRBJ2-3|.|TRBV4-1
TGCGCCAGTAATTCCGGGGCAGGGGCCGCGATCACAGATACGCAGTATTTT
CASNSGAGAAITDTQYF
>.|TRBJ2-3|TRBD2|TRBV29-1
TGCAGCGTTGGATTACTAGCGGATTACACAGATACGCAGTATTTT
CSVGLLADYTDTQYF
>.|TRBJ2-7|TRBD2|TRBV12-3/TRBV12-4
TGTGCCAGCAGTCGCGGACTAGCGGGAGGCCCAAGGAGCGAGCAGTACTTC
CASSRGLAGGPRSEQYF
>few|TRBJ1-3|.|TRBV6-5
TGTGCCAGCAGAATAGACCGCTACACTGGAAACACCATATATTTT
CASRIDRYTGNTIYF
>few|TRBJ2-3|.|TRBV11-2
TGTGCCAGCAGCCCCCTCCGCGGTAGCACAGATACGCAGTATTTT
CASSPLRGSTDTQYF
>once|TRBJ1-1|.|TRBV20-1
TGCAGTGCTAGAGATATGACGGGAATAGAAGCTTTCTTT
CSARDMTGIEAFF
>.|TRBJ1-1|.|TRBV30
TGTGCTCAGATGAACACTGAAGCTTTCTTT
CAQMNTEAFF
>.|TRBJ2-1|TRBD2|TRBV12-3/TRBV12-4
TGTGCCAGCAGTCCCAGTACTAGCGGGATCGGTTCGGGATACAATGAGCAGTTCTTC
CASSPSTSGIGSGYNEQFF
>.|TRBJ2-3|.|TRBV20-1
TGCAGTGCTAGAGTACCCCCGGATACGCAGTATTTT
CSARVPPDTQYF
>few|TRBJ1-5|TRBD1|TRBV6-1
TGTGCCAGCAGTGTTCAGGGGGCCCACAATCAGCCCCAGCATTTT
CASSVQGAHNQPQHF